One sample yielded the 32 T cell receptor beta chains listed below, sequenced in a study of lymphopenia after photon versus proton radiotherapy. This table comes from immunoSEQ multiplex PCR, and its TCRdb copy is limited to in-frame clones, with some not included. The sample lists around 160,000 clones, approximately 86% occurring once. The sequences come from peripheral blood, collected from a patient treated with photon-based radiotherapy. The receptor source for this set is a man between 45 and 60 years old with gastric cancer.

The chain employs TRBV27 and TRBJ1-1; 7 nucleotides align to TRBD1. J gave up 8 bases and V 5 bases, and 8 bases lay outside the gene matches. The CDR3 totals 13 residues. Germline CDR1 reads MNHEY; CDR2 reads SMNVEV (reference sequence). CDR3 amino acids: CASSHLGTDEAFF. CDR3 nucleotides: TGTGCCAGCAGTCATCTGGGGACAGACGAAGCTTTCTTT.

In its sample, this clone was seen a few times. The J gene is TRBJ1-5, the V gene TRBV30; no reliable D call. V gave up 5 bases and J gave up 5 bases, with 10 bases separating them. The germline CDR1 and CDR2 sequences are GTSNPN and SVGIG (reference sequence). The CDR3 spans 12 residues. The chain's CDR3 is CAWSETYQPQHF. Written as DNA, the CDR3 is TGTGCCTGGTCCGAGACTTATCAGCCCCAGCATTTT.

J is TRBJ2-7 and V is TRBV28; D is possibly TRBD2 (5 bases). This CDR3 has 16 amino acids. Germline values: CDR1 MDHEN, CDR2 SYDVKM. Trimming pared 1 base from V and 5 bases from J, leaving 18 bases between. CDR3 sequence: CASSLLGGLPGNEQYF. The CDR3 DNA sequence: TGTGCCAGCAGTTTATTAGGAGGCTTGCCCGGGAACGAGCAGTACTTC. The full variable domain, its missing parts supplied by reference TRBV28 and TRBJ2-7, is DVKVTQSSRYLVKRTGEKVFLECVQDMDHENMFWYRQDPGLGLRLIYFSYDVKMKEKGDIPEGYSVSREKKERFSLILESASTNQTSMYLCASSLLGGLPGNEQYFGPGTRLTVT.

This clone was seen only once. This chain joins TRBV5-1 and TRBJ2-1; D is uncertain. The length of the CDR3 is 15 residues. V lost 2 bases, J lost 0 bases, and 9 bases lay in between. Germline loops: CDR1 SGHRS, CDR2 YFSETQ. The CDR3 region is CASSFGATSYNEQFF. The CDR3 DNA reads TGCGCCAGCAGCTTCGGAGCTACCTCCTACAATGAGCAGTTCTTC.

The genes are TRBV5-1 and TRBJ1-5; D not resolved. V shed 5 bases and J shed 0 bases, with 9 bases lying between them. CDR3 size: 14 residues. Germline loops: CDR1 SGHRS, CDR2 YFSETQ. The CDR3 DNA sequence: TGCGCCAGCAGAGCCGGGCCTAGCAATCAGCCCCAGCATTTT. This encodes CASRAGPSNQPQHF.

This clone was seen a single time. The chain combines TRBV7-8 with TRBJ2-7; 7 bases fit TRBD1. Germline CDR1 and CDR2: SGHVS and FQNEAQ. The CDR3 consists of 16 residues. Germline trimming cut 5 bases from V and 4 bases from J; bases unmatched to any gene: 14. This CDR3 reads CASSPLPGTAYYEQYF. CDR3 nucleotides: TGTGCCAGCAGCCCTCTCCCCGGGACAGCTTATTACGAGCAGTACTTC. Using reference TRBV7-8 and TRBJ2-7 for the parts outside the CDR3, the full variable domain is GAGVSQSPRYKVAKRGQDVALRCDPISGHVSLFWYQQALGQGPEFLTYFQNEAQLDKSGLPSDRFFAERPEGSVSTLKIQRTQQEDSAVYLCASSPLPGTAYYEQYFGPGTRLTVT.

Written as DNA, the CDR3 is TGTGCCAGCAGCTTAGGGCGGGGGACCAGCACAGATACGCAGTATTTT. It codes for CASSLGRGTSTDTQYF. This sequence joins TRBV7-2 and TRBJ2-3, with 7 bases that match TRBD2. Trimming cost V 1 base and J 0 bases; bases outside gene matches: 4. CDR1 SGHTA and CDR2 FQGNSA come from the germline V gene. This CDR3 has 16 residues.

CDR3 bases: TGTGCCAGCTCAGTCAGCGGACCCCACGCGCGCAATTACTACGAAAAACTGTTTTTT. It is translated as CASSVSGPHARNYYEKLFF. The gene calls are TRBV18 and TRBJ1-4; D remains unclear. CDR3 length equals 19 residues. CDR1 is KGHSH and CDR2 is LQKENI in the germline V gene. V lost 5 bases to trimming and J lost 8 bases, with 30 bases between them.

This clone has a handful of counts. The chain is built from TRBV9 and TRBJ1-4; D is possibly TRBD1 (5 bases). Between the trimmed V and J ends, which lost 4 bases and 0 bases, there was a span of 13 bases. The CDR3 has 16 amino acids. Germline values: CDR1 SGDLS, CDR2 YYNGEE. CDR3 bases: TGTGCCAGCAGCCGCCGGGACCGCTCAACTAATGAAAAACTGTTTTTT. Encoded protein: CASSRRDRSTNEKLFF.

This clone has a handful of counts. CDR3 sequence: CASSLAGASNTEAFF. The CDR3 DNA is TGTGCCAGCAGTCTAGCGGGGGCCTCTAACACTGAAGCTTTCTTT. This chain uses TRBV7-2 with TRBJ1-1, with D possibly matching TRBD1 (6 bases). The V gene lost 6 bases and the J gene lost 2 bases, with 16 bases spanning the gap. This CDR3 contains 15 residues. Germline CDR1 is SGHTA and CDR2 is FQGNSA.

CDR3 sequence: CASSVTGERSEAFF. CDR3 sequence (DNA): TGTGCCAGCAGCGTAACAGGGGAAAGGTCTGAAGCTTTCTTT. This chain uses TRBV9 with TRBJ1-1, with 7 bases that match TRBD1. V dropped 1 base and J dropped 6; count of bases not matched to a gene: 6. Germline-derived CDR1 and CDR2 are SGDLS and YYNGEE. This CDR3 contains 14 residues.

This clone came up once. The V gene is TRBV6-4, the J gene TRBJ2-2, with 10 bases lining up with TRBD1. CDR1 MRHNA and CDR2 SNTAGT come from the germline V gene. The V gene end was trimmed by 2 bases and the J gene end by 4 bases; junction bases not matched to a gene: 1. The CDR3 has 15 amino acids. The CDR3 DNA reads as TGTGCCAGCAGTGACAGGACAGGGGGCACCGGGGAGCTGTTTTTT. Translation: CASSDRTGGTGELFF.

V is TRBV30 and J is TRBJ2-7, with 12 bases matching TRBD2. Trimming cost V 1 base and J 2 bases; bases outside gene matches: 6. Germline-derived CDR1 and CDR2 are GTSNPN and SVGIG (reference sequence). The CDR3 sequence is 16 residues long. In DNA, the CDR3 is TGTGCCTGGAGTGGGCCCCTAGCGGGAGGGCCCTACGAGCAGTACTTC. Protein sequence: CAWSGPLAGGPYEQYF.

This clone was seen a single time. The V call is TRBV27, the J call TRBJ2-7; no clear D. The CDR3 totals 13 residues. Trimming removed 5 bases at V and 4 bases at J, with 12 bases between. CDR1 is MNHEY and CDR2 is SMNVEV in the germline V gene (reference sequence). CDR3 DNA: TGTGCCAGCAGTACTTTTTTAGGGTACGAGCAGTACTTC. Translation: CASSTFLGYEQYF.

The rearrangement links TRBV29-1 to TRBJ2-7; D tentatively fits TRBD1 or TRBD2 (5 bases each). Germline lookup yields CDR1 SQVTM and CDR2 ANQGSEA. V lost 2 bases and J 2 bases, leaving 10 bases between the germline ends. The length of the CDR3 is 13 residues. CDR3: CSVESGPAYEQYF. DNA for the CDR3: TGCAGCGTTGAATCGGGACCGGCCTACGAGCAGTACTTC.

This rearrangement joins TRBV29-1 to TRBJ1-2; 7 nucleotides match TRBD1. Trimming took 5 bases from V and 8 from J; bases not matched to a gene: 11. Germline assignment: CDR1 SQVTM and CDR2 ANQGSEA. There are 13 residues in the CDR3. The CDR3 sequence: CSVLASTGSGYTF. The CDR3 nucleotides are TGCAGCGTTCTAGCCTCGACAGGGAGCGGCTACACCTTC.

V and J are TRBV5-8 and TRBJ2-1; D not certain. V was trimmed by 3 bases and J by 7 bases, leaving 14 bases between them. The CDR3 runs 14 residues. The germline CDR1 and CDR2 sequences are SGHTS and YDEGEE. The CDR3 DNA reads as TGTGCCAGCAGCTCCGTATGGGCCCCGAATGAGCAGTTCTTC. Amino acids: CASSSVWAPNEQFF.

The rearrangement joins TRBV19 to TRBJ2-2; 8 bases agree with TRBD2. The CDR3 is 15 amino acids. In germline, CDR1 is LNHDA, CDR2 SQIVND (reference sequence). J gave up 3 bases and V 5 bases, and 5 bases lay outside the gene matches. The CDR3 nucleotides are TGTGCCAGTAGTGTAGCGGGAACGCACACCGGGGAGCTGTTTTTT. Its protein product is CASSVAGTHTGELFF.

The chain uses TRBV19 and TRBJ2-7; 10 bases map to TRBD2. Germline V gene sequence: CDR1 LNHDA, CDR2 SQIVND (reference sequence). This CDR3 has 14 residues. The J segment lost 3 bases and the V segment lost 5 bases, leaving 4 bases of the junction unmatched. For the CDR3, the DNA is TGTGCCAGTAGTCCTAGCGGGAGAGGCTACGAGCAGTACTTC. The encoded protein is CASSPSGRGYEQYF. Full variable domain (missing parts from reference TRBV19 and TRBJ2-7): DGGITQSPKYLFRKEGQNVTLSCEQNLNHDAMYWYRQDPGQGLRLIYYSQIVNDFQKGDIAEGYSVSREKKESFPLTVTSAQKNPTAFYLCASSPSGRGYEQYFGPGTRLTVT.

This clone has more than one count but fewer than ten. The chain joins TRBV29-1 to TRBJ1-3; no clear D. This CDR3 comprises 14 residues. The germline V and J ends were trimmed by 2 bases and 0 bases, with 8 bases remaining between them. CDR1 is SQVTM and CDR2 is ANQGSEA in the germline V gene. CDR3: CSVETVSSGNTIYF. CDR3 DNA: TGCAGCGTTGAAACAGTCAGCTCTGGAAACACCATATATTTT.

The CDR3 DNA follows: TGTGCCAGCTGTAGCCGGGAACAGAGTCAGCCCCAGCATTTT. This codes for CASCSREQSQPQHF. The chain has TRBV6-1 and TRBJ1-5; D gene ambiguous. Germline V lookup: CDR1 MNHNS, CDR2 SASEGT. The CDR3 covers 14 residues. V was clipped by 8 bases and J by 6 bases, with 17 bases between them.

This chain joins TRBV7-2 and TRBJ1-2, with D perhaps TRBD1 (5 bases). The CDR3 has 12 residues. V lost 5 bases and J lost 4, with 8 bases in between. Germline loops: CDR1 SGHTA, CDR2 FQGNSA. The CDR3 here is CASSRDLYGYTF. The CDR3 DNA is TGTGCCAGCAGCCGGGACCTCTATGGCTACACCTTC.

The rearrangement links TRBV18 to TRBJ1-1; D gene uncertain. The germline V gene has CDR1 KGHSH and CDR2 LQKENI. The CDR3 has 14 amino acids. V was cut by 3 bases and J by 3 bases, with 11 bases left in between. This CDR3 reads CASSPATKDTEAFF. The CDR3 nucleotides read TGTGCCAGCTCACCGGCCACTAAAGACACTGAAGCTTTCTTT.

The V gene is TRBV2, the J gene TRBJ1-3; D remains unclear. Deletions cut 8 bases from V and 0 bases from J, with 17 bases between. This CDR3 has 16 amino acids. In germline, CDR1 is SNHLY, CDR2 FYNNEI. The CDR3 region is CASAAGPITSGNTIYF. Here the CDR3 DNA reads TGTGCCAGCGCAGCCGGACCGATTACCTCTGGAAACACCATATATTTT.

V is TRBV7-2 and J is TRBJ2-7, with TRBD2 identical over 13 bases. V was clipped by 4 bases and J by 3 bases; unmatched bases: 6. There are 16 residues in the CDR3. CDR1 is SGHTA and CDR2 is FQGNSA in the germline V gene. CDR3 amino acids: CASSSRTSGSRYEQYF. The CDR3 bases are TGTGCCAGCAGCTCCCGGACTAGCGGGAGTCGCTACGAGCAGTACTTC.

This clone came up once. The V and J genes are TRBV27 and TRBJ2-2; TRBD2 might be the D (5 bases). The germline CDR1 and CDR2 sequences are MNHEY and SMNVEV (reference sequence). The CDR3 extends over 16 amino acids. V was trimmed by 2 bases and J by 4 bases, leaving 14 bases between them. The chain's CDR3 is CASSLNTVRGTGELFF. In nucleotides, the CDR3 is TGTGCCAGCAGTTTAAATACCGTCCGGGGCACCGGGGAGCTGTTTTTT.

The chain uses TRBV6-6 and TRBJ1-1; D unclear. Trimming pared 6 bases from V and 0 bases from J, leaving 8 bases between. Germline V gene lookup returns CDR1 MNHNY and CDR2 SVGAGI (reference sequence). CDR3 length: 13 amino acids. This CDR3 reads CASSLSLNTEAFF. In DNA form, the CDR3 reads TGTGCCAGCAGCCTAAGTCTGAACACTGAAGCTTTCTTT.

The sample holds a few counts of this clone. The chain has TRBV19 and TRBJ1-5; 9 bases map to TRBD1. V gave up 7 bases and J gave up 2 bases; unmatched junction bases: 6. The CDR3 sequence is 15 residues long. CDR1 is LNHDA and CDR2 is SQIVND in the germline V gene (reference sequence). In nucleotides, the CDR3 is TGTGCCAGTACCCGGACAGGGGCGGGCAATCAGCCCCAGCATTTT. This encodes CASTRTGAGNQPQHF.

The CDR3 sequence: CASRLIPRGFADTQYF. The CDR3 bases are TGCGCCAGCAGGTTGATACCGCGGGGGTTCGCAGATACGCAGTATTTT. The chain recombines TRBV5-1 with TRBJ2-3; 7 bases line up with TRBD2. CDR1 is SGHRS and CDR2 is YFSETQ in the germline V gene. The CDR3 contains 16 residues. V shed 5 bases, J shed 4 bases, and the junction held 13 bases outside the gene matches.

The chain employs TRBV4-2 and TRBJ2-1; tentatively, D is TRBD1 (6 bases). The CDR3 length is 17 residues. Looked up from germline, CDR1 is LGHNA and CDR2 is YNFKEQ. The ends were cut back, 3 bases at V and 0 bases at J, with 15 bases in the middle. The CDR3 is CASSQLRGGSSYNEQFF. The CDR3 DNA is TGTGCCAGCAGCCAGCTCCGAGGGGGTAGCTCCTACAATGAGCAGTTCTTC.

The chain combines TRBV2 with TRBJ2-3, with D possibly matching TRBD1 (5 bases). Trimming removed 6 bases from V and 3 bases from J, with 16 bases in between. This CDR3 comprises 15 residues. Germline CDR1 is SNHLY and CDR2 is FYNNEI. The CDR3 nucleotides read TGTGCCAGCAGGGCTGGCAGGGAACGTACAGATACGCAGTATTTT. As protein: CASRAGRERTDTQYF.

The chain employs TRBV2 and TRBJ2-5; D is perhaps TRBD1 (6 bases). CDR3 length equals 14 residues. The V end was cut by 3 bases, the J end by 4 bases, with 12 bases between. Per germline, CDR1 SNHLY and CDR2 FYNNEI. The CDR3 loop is CASSDLGRGETQYF. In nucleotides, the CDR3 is TGTGCCAGCAGTGATTTGGGCAGGGGAGAGACCCAGTACTTC.